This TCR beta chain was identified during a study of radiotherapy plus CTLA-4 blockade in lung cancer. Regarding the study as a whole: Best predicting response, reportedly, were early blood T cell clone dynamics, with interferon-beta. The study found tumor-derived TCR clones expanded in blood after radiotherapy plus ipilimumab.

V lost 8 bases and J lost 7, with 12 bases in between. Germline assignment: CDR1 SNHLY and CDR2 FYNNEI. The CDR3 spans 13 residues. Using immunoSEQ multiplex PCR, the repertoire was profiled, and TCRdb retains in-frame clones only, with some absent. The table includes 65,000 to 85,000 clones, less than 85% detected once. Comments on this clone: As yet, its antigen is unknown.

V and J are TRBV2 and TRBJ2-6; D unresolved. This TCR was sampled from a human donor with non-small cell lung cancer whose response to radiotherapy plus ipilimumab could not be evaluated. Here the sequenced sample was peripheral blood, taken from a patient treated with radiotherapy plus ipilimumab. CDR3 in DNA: TGTGCCAGCGGTGCCAGGCTAGCCAACGTCCTGACTTTC. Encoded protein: CASGARLANVLTF.